The 12 T cell receptor beta chains below all came from one sample that was sequenced in a study of post-analysis software for immune sequencing data. The antigens for these receptors are not known. Study findings and constraints: Five TRBV segments, including TRBV5-6, TRBV5-1 and TRBV20-1, were more frequent in patients than controls.

Unique molecular identifiers featured in each of the TCR beta cDNA libraries. Each CDR3 protein is one row after TCRdb ran MiXCR on the PCR reads. The sample contains roughly 540,000 distinct CDR3 sequences, around a third of which appear only once. Sequenced sample: blood. Receptors originate from a girl younger than 18 with multiple sclerosis.

The chain carries TRBV28 and TRBJ1-1; possible D gene TRBD1, 6 bases. V dropped 4 bases and J dropped 0 bases, with 12 bases sitting between them. CDR3 size: 15 residues. Germline V gene data show CDR1 as MDHEN and CDR2 as SYDVKM. Here the CDR3 reads CASSYTGSMNTEAFF. CDR3 in DNA: TGTGCCAGCAGTTATACAGGGAGCATGAACACTGAAGCTTTCTTT.

This clonotype was seen just once. The chain links TRBV3-1 to TRBJ2-7, with D tentatively TRBD1 or TRBD2 (5 bases each). V dropped 0 bases and J dropped 2 bases, with 8 bases sitting between them. The germline gives CDR1 LGHDT, CDR2 YNNKEL (reference sequence). The CDR3 extends over 14 amino acids. The DNA of the CDR3 is TGTGCCAGCAGCCAAGAGGGGGATACCTACGAGCAGTACTTC. As protein: CASSQEGDTYEQYF.

The chain uses TRBV5-5 and TRBJ1-2, with 12 bases lining up with TRBD1. The CDR3 totals 14 residues. Germline CDR1 is SGHKS and CDR2 is YYEKEE (reference sequence). V gave up 0 bases and J gave up 8 bases; unmatched junction bases: 2. CDR3 residues: CASSLEGTGGGYTF. Here the CDR3 DNA reads TGTGCCAGCAGCTTGGAGGGGACAGGGGGCGGCTACACCTTC.

This clonotype came up a few times. For the CDR3, the DNA is TGCGCCAGCAATCGTCTCGGGGGCTATGGCTACACCTTC. This gives the protein CASNRLGGYGYTF. The V call is TRBV5-1, the J call TRBJ1-2, with D possibly being TRBD1 (5 bases). CDR3 size: 13 residues. The ends were cut back, 6 bases at V and 4 bases at J, with 13 bases in the middle. CDR1 and CDR2 from the germline V gene are SGHRS and YFSETQ.

This clonotype was counted a few times. The rearrangement links TRBV29-1 to TRBJ2-7; 9 positions match TRBD2. The trim removed 4 bases at V and 5 bases at J, leaving 12 bases unmatched. The CDR3 sequence is 15 residues long. Germline V gene lookup returns CDR1 SQVTM and CDR2 ANQGSEA. Here the CDR3 reads CSVGVFGTSPNEQYF. The CDR3 DNA reads TGCAGCGTTGGAGTGTTCGGGACTAGCCCCAACGAGCAGTACTTC.

The chain uses TRBV18 and TRBJ1-1; D is perhaps TRBD1 (6 bases). Germline-derived CDR1 and CDR2 are KGHSH and LQKENI. The CDR3 extends over 14 amino acids. V lost 6 bases, J lost 6 bases, and 17 bases lay in between. The CDR3 sequence is CASSHGTQLAEAFF. The CDR3 coding sequence is TGTGCCAGCTCTCACGGGACACAGCTTGCTGAAGCTTTCTTT.

Notes on this clonotype: The conserved final phenylalanine or tryptophan is absent from the CDR3, which likely points to a read error. This rearrangement joins TRBV20-1 to TRBJ2-3; 7 positions match TRBD1. The germline V gene encodes CDR1 DFQATT and CDR2 SNEGSKA (reference sequence). V shed 3 bases, J shed 2 bases, and the junction held 5 bases outside the gene matches. This CDR3 spans 14 amino acids. In DNA form, the CDR3 reads TGCAGTGCTAGGACAGGGTACAACACAGATACGCAGTATTGT. It translates to CSARTGYNTDTQYC.

The chain uses TRBV29-1 and TRBJ1-1; D is unresolved. Germline V gives CDR1 SQVTM, CDR2 ANQGSEA. The CDR3 runs 13 residues. The CDR3: CSLNLGMNTEAFF. The CDR3, as DNA: TGCAGTCTTAATCTGGGAATGAACACTGAAGCTTTCTTT.

The chain carries TRBV5-1 and TRBJ1-2; D perhaps matches TRBD1 (6 bases). The CDR3 extends over 13 amino acids. Germline assignment: CDR1 SGHRS and CDR2 YFSETQ. Deletions cut 3 bases from V and 8 bases from J, with 14 bases between. As DNA, the CDR3 is TGCGCCAGCAGCTCCTACTACAGGGAAGGCTACACCTTC. The encoded protein is CASSSYYREGYTF.

V gene TRBV10-3 combines with J gene TRBJ2-6; TRBD2 is a possible D gene (5 bases). The germline V and J ends were trimmed by 3 bases and 0 bases, with 6 bases remaining between them. Germline loops: CDR1 ENHRY, CDR2 SYGVKD. The CDR3 runs 15 residues. The CDR3 nucleotides read TGTGCCATCAGTGACGGGGACTCTGGGGCCAACGTCCTGACTTTC. Translated: CAISDGDSGANVLTF.

The chain uses TRBV7-2 and TRBJ1-2, with 8 bases matching TRBD1. Germline V gene lookup returns CDR1 SGHTA and CDR2 FQGNSA. V lost 0 bases, J lost 4 bases, and 7 bases stayed unmatched. The CDR3 runs 16 residues. The CDR3 is CASSLAVGTGGYGYTF. In DNA form, the CDR3 reads TGTGCCAGCAGCTTAGCAGTAGGAACAGGGGGCTATGGCTACACCTTC.

In regard to this clonotype: One junction end does not reproduce the germline sequence, and a read error may be involved. The V gene is TRBV20-1, the J gene TRBJ2-3; 7 bases align to TRBD2. The germline gives CDR1 DFQATT, CDR2 SNEGSKA (reference sequence). The CDR3 is 14 residues long. The CDR3, as DNA: TGCAGTGAGTCCCTGCCTAGCGGAACAGGTACGCAGTATTTT. The encoded protein is CSESLPSGTGTQYF.